One and the same sample provided the 21 T cell receptor beta chains below, sequenced in a study of control samples from healthy donors and cancer patients. Using immunoSEQ multiplex PCR, the repertoire was profiled, and TCRdb retains in-frame clones only, with some absent. This sample has roughly 170,000 clones, with 90% to 95% found just once. What was sequenced was blood. These receptor sequences come from a young woman in good health.

The gene calls are TRBV24-1 and TRBJ1-2; TRBD1 is a possible D gene (6 bases). V shed 5 bases and J shed 7 bases, with 10 bases lying between them. The CDR3 loop spans 12 amino acids. Germline CDR1 KGHDR, CDR2 SFDVKD. CDR3 in DNA: TGTGCCACCAGTGGGGGGGCCGGTGGCTACACCTTC. Its translation: CATSGGAGGYTF.

The chain recombines TRBV5-6 with TRBJ1-1, with D possibly matching TRBD1 (5 bases). Germline V lookup: CDR1 SGHDT, CDR2 YYEEEE. CDR3 length: 15 amino acids. The germline V and J ends were trimmed by 2 bases and 5 bases, with 16 bases remaining between them. Written as DNA, the CDR3 is TGTGCCAGCAGCTTACCCCGGAGGAGGGGTACTGAAGCTTTCTTT. Its translation is CASSLPRRRGTEAFF.

The chain carries TRBV18 and TRBJ1-3, with 7 bases fitting TRBD1. The CDR3 consists of 14 residues. The trim removed 3 bases at V and 2 bases at J, leaving 1 base unmatched. Germline CDR1 and CDR2: KGHSH and LQKENI. This CDR3 reads CASSPDRAGNTIYF. CDR3 DNA: TGTGCCAGCTCACCCGACAGGGCTGGAAACACCATATATTTT.

The gene calls are TRBV6-5 and TRBJ1-2; the D is unclear. V lost 6 bases and J 5 bases, leaving 16 bases between the germline ends. The V gene's germline CDR1 is MNHEY and CDR2 SVGAGI. This CDR3 region has 14 residues. CDR3 coding DNA: TGTGCCAGCAGCCGTGATTCTCGAACGTATGGCTACACCTTC. This gives the protein CASSRDSRTYGYTF.

This sequence joins TRBV7-6 and TRBJ2-7, with 15 bases matching TRBD2. CDR3 length equals 18 residues. The V gene end was trimmed by 2 bases and the J gene end by 3 bases; junction bases not matched to a gene: 8. Germline loops: CDR1 SGHVS, CDR2 FNYEAQ. CDR3 sequence (DNA): TGTGCCAGCAGCTTATATGCGGGGGGACTAGCGGGAGGCTACGAGCAGTACTTC. Its protein is CASSLYAGGLAGGYEQYF.

The rearrangement uses TRBV11-2 and TRBJ2-3; 11 bases map to TRBD2. J lost 3 bases, V lost 4 bases, and 6 bases had no gene match. The CDR3 spans 16 residues. CDR1 and CDR2 (germline): SGHAT, FQNNGV. The CDR3 sequence: CASSSEIAGGTDTQYF. The CDR3 coding sequence is TGTGCCAGCAGCTCCGAAATAGCGGGGGGGACAGATACGCAGTATTTT.

V usage is TRBV9 and J usage is TRBJ2-7, with 8 bases fitting TRBD1. This CDR3 comprises 16 residues. Germline CDR1 SGDLS, CDR2 YYNGEE. Unmatched junction bases numbered 14, after V lost 4 bases and J lost 5 bases. CDR3 sequence reads: CASSPGLRTGRNEQYF. CDR3 nucleotide sequence: TGTGCCAGCAGCCCTGGTCTTAGGACAGGGAGGAACGAGCAGTACTTC.

This clone was observed a single time. V gene TRBV18 combines with J gene TRBJ1-1, with 7 nucleotides matching TRBD1. CDR1 and CDR2 from the germline V gene are KGHSH and LQKENI. V was pared by 5 bases and J by 6 bases, with 12 bases of the junction left unmatched. The CDR3 covers 15 residues. The DNA of the CDR3 is TGTGCCAGCTCAGGCGTTCGACAGGGTTTCTCTGAAGCTTTCTTT. It codes for CASSGVRQGFSEAFF.

V and J are TRBV24-1 and TRBJ2-1, with D maybe TRBD2 (6 bases). The CDR3 runs to 16 residues. Germline V CDR1 and CDR2: KGHDR, SFDVKD. V was shortened by 2 bases and J by 6 bases, with 16 bases between the two germline ends. CDR3 residues: CATSDYRGTLGNEQFF. CDR3 in DNA: TGTGCCACCAGTGATTACCGGGGGACCCTGGGCAATGAGCAGTTCTTC.

The chain uses TRBV6-6 and TRBJ2-3; 11 nucleotides align to TRBD1. The junction had 13 bases not matched to a gene; V was cut back by 5 bases and J by 6 bases. The CDR3 runs 17 residues. Germline CDR1 reads MNHNY; CDR2 reads SVGAGI (reference sequence). In nucleotides, the CDR3 is TGTGCCAGCAGTCCGGACAGGGGGCGAATACAGATTGATACGCAGTATTTT. It specifies CASSPDRGRIQIDTQYF.

The chain has TRBV19 and TRBJ2-5; 8 positions match TRBD1. Germline-derived CDR1 and CDR2 are LNHDA and SQIVND (reference sequence). The CDR3 runs to 14 residues. V lost 5 bases, J lost 4 bases, and 6 bases stayed unmatched. The CDR3 protein is CASSPRGQVETQYF. The CDR3 DNA follows: TGTGCCAGTAGTCCTCGGGGACAGGTAGAGACCCAGTACTTC.

The chain employs TRBV4-3 and TRBJ2-7; the D gene is possibly TRBD1 (5 bases). CDR1 LGHNA and CDR2 YSLEER come from the germline V gene. V was clipped by 0 bases and J by 1 base, with 7 bases between them. The CDR3 runs to 14 residues. CDR3 in DNA: TGCGCCAGCAGCCAAGATCAGGGTTCCTACGAGCAGTACTTC. This codes for CASSQDQGSYEQYF.

The V call is TRBV3-1 (or the pseudogene TRBV3-2), the J call TRBJ2-2; 7 bases fit TRBD2. Germline values: CDR1 LGHDT, CDR2 YNNKEL (reference sequence). V shed 6 bases, J shed 7 bases, and the junction held 2 bases outside the gene matches. The CDR3 has 12 amino acids. In DNA form, the CDR3 reads TGTGCCAGCAGTGGGGAGGGCGGGGAGCTGTTTTTT. Translated, it gives CASSGEGGELFF.

This chain links TRBV5-1 with TRBJ1-6, with 8 bases fitting TRBD1. Germline V lookup: CDR1 SGHRS, CDR2 YFSETQ. The V segment lost 4 bases and the J segment 5 bases; nucleotides outside the gene matches: 5. This CDR3 region has 15 residues. CDR3 DNA sequence: TGCGCCAGCAGCCCCGGACAGGGTGATAATTCACCCCTCCACTTT. It is translated as CASSPGQGDNSPLHF.

The chain combines TRBV4-2 with TRBJ2-5; 9 positions agree with TRBD2. Germline trimming cut 2 bases from V and 4 bases from J; bases unmatched to any gene: 17. CDR1 is LGHNA and CDR2 is YNFKEQ in the germline V gene. The CDR3 consists of 19 residues. In DNA form, the CDR3 reads TGTGCCAGCAGCCAACAGTTGGGGCTAGCGGGAAAGGATAGAGAGACCCAGTACTTC. Translation: CASSQQLGLAGKDRETQYF.

The rearrangement uses TRBV7-8 and TRBJ1-2; D not certain. The V gene lost 5 bases and the J gene lost 5 bases, with 12 bases spanning the gap. Per germline, CDR1 SGHVS and CDR2 FQNEAQ. This CDR3 comprises 13 residues. CDR3 bases: TGTGCCAGCAGCACTGTGGCGGGGTATGGCTACACCTTC. It is translated as CASSTVAGYGYTF.

A few counts support this clone. The rearrangement links TRBV3-1 (or the pseudogene TRBV3-2) to TRBJ2-1, with 9 bases fitting TRBD2. Germline-derived CDR1 and CDR2 are LGHDT and YNNKEL (reference sequence). V lost 4 bases and J lost 6; bases outside the gene matches: 7. The CDR3 is made up of 15 amino acids. CDR3 nucleotides: TGTGCCAGCAGCCGGGGGCTAGCGGGGATCAATGAGCAGTTCTTC. Protein: CASSRGLAGINEQFF.

The chain combines TRBV5-5 with TRBJ2-1, with 9 bases lining up with TRBD2. CDR3 length: 15 amino acids. V trimming: 1 base; J trimming: 7 bases; junction bases outside the gene matches: 6. Per germline, CDR1 SGHKS and CDR2 YYEKEE (reference sequence). CDR3 residues: CASSLPSGIANEQFF. CDR3 DNA sequence: TGTGCCAGCAGCTTGCCTAGCGGGATTGCGAATGAGCAGTTCTTC.

This sequence joins TRBV12-3 or TRBV12-4 and TRBJ1-6; a weak D match, TRBD1 (5 bases). The CDR3 is 13 residues long. Deletions cut 3 bases from V and 6 bases from J, with 6 bases between. The CDR3 is CASSFDSNSPLHF. As DNA, the CDR3 is TGTGCCAGCAGTTTTGACAGTAATTCACCCCTCCACTTT.

The chain couples TRBV27 to TRBJ2-6; 15 bases fit TRBD2. V lost 5 bases and J lost 2; bases outside the gene matches: 7. The CDR3 contains 19 residues. CDR1 MNHEY and CDR2 SMNVEV come from the germline V gene (reference sequence). The CDR3 region has the DNA TGTGCCAGCAGTACCCTGGGACTAGCGGGAGGTACTGGGGCCAACGTCCTGACTTTC. Translated, it gives CASSTLGLAGGTGANVLTF.

The chain recombines TRBV6-5 with TRBJ1-1; 7 nucleotides align to TRBD1. The CDR3 consists of 14 residues. The ends lost 6 bases at V and 4 bases at J; junction bases unmatched: 8. Germline-derived CDR1 and CDR2 are MNHEY and SVGAGI. In DNA, the CDR3 is TGTGCCAGCAGCCACAGGGGAATAGGCACTGAAGCTTTCTTT. It specifies CASSHRGIGTEAFF.